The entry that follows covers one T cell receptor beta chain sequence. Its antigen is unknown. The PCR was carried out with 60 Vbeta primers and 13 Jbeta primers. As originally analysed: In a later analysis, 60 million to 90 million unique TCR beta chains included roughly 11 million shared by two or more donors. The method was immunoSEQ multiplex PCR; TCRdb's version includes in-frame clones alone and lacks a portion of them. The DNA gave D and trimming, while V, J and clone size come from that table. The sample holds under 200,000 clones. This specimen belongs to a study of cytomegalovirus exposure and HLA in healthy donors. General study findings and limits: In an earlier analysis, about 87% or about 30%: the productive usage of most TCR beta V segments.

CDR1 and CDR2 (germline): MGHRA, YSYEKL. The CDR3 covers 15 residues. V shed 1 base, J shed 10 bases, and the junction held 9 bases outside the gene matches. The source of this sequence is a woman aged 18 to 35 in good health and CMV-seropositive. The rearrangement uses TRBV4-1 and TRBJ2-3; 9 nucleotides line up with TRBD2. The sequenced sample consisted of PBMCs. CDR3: CASSQVYAGGDAQYF. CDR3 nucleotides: TGCGCCAGCAGCCAAGTATACGCGGGAGGGGATGCGCAGTATTTT.